This TCR beta chain was obtained from a study of cytomegalovirus exposure and HLA in healthy donors. The overall study: Out of a few hundred genotyped donors, less than 85% belonged to the Caucasian-associated ancestry cluster.

Germline V lookup: CDR1 MDHEN, CDR2 SYDVKM. This CDR3 contains 17 residues. With 5 bases clipped from V and 7 bases from J, the junction kept 13 bases outside the gene matches. Of note for this clone: Its antigen is not known.

General study findings and limits: Researchers reported that a few CMV-associated chains were confirmed in vitro as CMV antigen-specific. Earlier analysis found most TCR beta V segments productive about 87% or about 30% of the time. What a later analysis reportedly showed was that an Asian-associated ancestry cluster had fewer N-insertions than the approximately 670-donor mean.

It was with 60 Vbeta and 13 Jbeta primers that the PCR ran. The method was immunoSEQ multiplex PCR; TCRdb's version includes in-frame clones alone and lacks a portion of them. This table holds fewer than 180,000 clones, about four fifths found once. Sequenced input: PBMCs. The receptor was derived from a man between 50 and 59 years old in good health and CMV-seropositive. The gene calls are TRBV28 and TRBJ1-4; 10 nucleotides match TRBD1. CDR3 residues: CASSPTRDRGRSEKLFF. CDR3 bases: TGTGCCAGCAGTCCCACCCGGGACAGGGGTAGGAGTGAAAAACTGTTTTTT.